This T cell receptor beta chain was recovered during a study of memory CD4+ T cells and cytomegalovirus serostatus (dated by TCRdb to about 2019). At the level of the whole study: The cohort comprised 35 or so healthy Belgian adults, 9 CMV seropositive and some 25 CMV seronegative. To replicate a published TCR-based CMV serostatus classifier, the researchers sequenced the CD4+ memory TCRbeta repertoires of a Belgian cohort whose cytomegalovirus serostatus was known.

From cysteine to phenylalanine, the CDR3 is 16 amino acids long. Only the CDR3 DNA stays, 48 bases, in frame from base 1. Study-level results and caveats: Only CD4+CD45RO+ memory cells were sequenced, unlike the original study, which covered naive and memory CD4+ and CD8+ populations. The results were interpreted as suggesting that the CMV-associated TCR signature is largely present in the CD4+ memory repertoire. On the Belgian cohort, the classifier built on the original framework reached a median bootstrapped AUC of around 0.95, with a 95% CI of 0.76-1.00. Among the 160 or so previously reported CMV-associated TCRbeta sequences, some 62 showed up in the CD4+ memory repertoires, with each one found in between one and five individuals. For CMV serostatus prediction, a median bootstrapped AUC of about 0.96 was reached with the original framework, and a median bootstrapped AUC of 0.91 was reached with a US-trained random forest.

In regard to this clone: Its antigen remains unidentified. Base qualities are not recorded, but no much larger clone differs from it by a single base.

A FACSAria II was used to sort memory CD4+ T cells, defined as single viable CD3+CD4+CD8-CD45RO+ cells. CMV serostatus was assessed using a Roche Elecsys assay, by which serum IgG against CMV pp150, pp28, p38 and p52 was detected. Following thawing, total CD4+ T cells were enriched through positive selection using CD4 magnetic microbeads. The samples came from a different study that was designed specifically to examine the CD4+ T cell memory repertoire. Peripheral blood mononuclear cells were isolated and cryopreserved according to standard operating procedures, and serum was stored at -80 degrees C. Staining used CD3-PerCP (BW264/56), CD4-APC (RPA-T4), CD45RO-PE (UCHT1) and CD8-Pacific Orange (3B5) antibodies, with Sytox blue excluding non-viable cells. Genomic DNA was extracted from sorted cells with the Quick-DNA Microprep Kit. TCRbeta DNA was amplified with the immunoSEQ hsTCRbeta kit following the manufacturer's protocol. TCRbeta libraries were sequenced on an Illumina MiSeq instrument. Per the original workflow: After out-of-frame sequences were removed, 2.4 million or so distinct TCRbeta sequences remained, averaging around 66,000 per individual. Two values were used to score each individual: the count of about 160 previously reported CMV-associated TCRbeta sequences and the total count of productive distinct TCRbeta sequences. A beta-binomial model was reimplemented in Python, and scikit-learn random forests with default parameters were trained on US cohort data. Classifier performance on the Belgian cohort was summarized as median AUC with percentile confidence intervals calculated over 10,000 bootstrap iterations. Entries here come from immuneACCESS through TCRdb and include only in-frame sequences with V and J called. Some clones fail to appear in such tables; in the studies checked, an unresolved V gene covers under half of the shortfall, and the cause of the remainder is unknown. The V and J calls and the clone size are those of that table, but D and trimming were determined from the DNA. For this sample there are more than 45,000 clones; around four fifths appear just once. 0.9% to 1.5% of the sample is held by the ten biggest clonotypes.

The clonotype originates from an adult in good health and CMV-seropositive. The sample consisted of memory CD4+ T cells from blood. The chain employs TRBV12-2 and TRBJ2-5; the table gives TRBD2 as D, unverified against the DNA. TRBV12-2 is classified as a pseudogene. CDR3 sequence: CASRPRGTGEQETQYF. The nucleotide sequence is TGTGCAAGTCGCCCCCGGGGTACGGGGGAACAAGAGACCCAGTACTTC.